The next 9 T cell receptor beta chains were all read from a single sample in a study of blood T cell repertoires in COVID-19. Clones were sequenced by immunoSEQ multiplex PCR, and TCRdb holds only the in-frame ones, with some missing. The data hold about 130,000 clones, with around 85% observed a single time. Material: peripheral blood. Receptors originate from a woman aged 50 to 60 with acute or convalescent COVID-19.

This chain connects TRBV7-8 to TRBJ1-4, with D perhaps matching TRBD1 (6 bases). The V end lost 1 base, the J end lost 4 bases, and 7 bases lay between the germline ends. Looked up from germline, CDR1 is SGHVS and CDR2 is FQNEAQ. The CDR3 is 14 residues long. CDR3 bases: TGTGCCAGCAGCTTAGGGACAGTTAATGAAAAACTGTTTTTT. It codes for CASSLGTVNEKLFF.

The chain recombines TRBV28 with TRBJ1-4; a possible D gene is TRBD1 (5 bases). Germline V gene lookup returns CDR1 MDHEN and CDR2 SYDVKM. This CDR3 spans 15 amino acids. V was clipped by 4 bases and J by 5 bases, with 14 bases between them. The CDR3 loop is CASSSSGMGNEKLFF. The CDR3 DNA reads as TGTGCCAGCAGTTCGTCAGGGATGGGGAATGAAAAACTGTTTTTT.

This clone was counted only a few times. The chain joins TRBV6-5 to TRBJ1-1; no clear D. Trimming removed 5 bases from V and 0 bases from J, with 13 bases in between. Looked up from germline, CDR1 is MNHEY and CDR2 is SVGAGI. The CDR3 is made up of 15 amino acids. The CDR3 loop is CASSLNRRMNTEAFF. The CDR3 DNA sequence: TGTGCCAGCAGTCTTAATAGGCGGATGAACACTGAAGCTTTCTTT.

The rearrangement links TRBV27 to TRBJ2-7, with 8 bases matching TRBD2. Losses at the gene ends were 6 bases for V and 4 bases for J; bases not matched to a gene: 11. The CDR3 is 15 residues long. The germline gives CDR1 MNHEY, CDR2 SMNVEV (reference sequence). The CDR3: CASRGSSGASYEQYF. CDR3 nucleotides: TGTGCCAGCAGGGGAAGTAGCGGGGCCTCGTACGAGCAGTACTTC.

The rearrangement links TRBV15 to TRBJ1-2; D may be TRBD1 (5 bases). Trimming cost V 5 bases and J 5 bases, with 21 bases left between them. Germline V CDR1 and CDR2: LNHNV, YYDKDF (reference sequence). This CDR3 is built from 16 residues. The CDR3 nucleotides are TGTGCCACCAGCGAAAAACGCGACAGTTCCCGATATGGCTACACCTTC. Its protein product is CATSEKRDSSRYGYTF.

This sequence joins TRBV7-9 and TRBJ2-6; D is uncertain. Looked up from germline, CDR1 is SEHNR and CDR2 is FQNEAQ (reference sequence). Trimming took off 3 bases at V and 0 bases at J, with 6 bases between the two ends. The CDR3 loop spans 15 amino acids. The CDR3 DNA follows: TGTGCCAGCAGCTTTTCGCGCTCTGGGGCCAACGTCCTGACTTTC. Translating gives CASSFSRSGANVLTF.

V gene TRBV29-1 combines with J gene TRBJ2-3; TRBD1 is a possible D gene (5 bases). V lost 5 bases and J 0 bases, leaving 15 bases between the germline ends. The V gene's germline CDR1 is SQVTM and CDR2 ANQGSEA. CDR3 length: 15 amino acids. The CDR3: CSVTRRQISTDTQYF. In nucleotides, the CDR3 is TGCAGCGTTACAAGGCGACAGATAAGCACAGATACGCAGTATTTT.

The table lists this clone with a count of one. The genes are TRBV13 and TRBJ2-1; 8 bases fit TRBD2. V shed 6 bases, J shed 5 bases, and the junction held 6 bases outside the gene matches. The CDR3 totals 14 residues. The germline CDR1 and CDR2 sequences are PRHDT and FYEKMQ (reference sequence). CDR3 in DNA: TGTGCCAGCAGAAAAGCGGGGGCCCACAATGAGCAGTTCTTC. Its translation is CASRKAGAHNEQFF.

A word on this clone: Other nucleotide sequences from this sample produce the same CDR3. V and J are TRBV5-1 and TRBJ1-6; D is perhaps TRBD1 (6 bases). V shed 0 bases and J shed 7 bases, with 8 bases lying between them. CDR3 length: 14 residues. CDR1 is SGHRS, CDR2 YFSETQ, per germline. The chain's CDR3 is CASSLEQGNSPLHF. CDR3 DNA sequence: TGCGCCAGCAGCTTGGAACAGGGAAATTCACCCCTCCACTTT.